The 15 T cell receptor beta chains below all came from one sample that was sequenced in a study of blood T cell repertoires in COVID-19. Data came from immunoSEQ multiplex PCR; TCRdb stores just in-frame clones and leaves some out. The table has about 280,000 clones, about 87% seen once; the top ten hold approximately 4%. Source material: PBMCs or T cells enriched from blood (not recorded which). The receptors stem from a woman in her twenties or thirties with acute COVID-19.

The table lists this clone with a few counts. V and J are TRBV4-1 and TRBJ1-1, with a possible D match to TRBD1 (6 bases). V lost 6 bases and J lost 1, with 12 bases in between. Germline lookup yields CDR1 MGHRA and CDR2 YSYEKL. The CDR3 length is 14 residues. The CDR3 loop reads CASSRYRENTEAFF. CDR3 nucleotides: TGCGCCAGCAGTCGATACAGGGAGAACACTGAAGCTTTCTTT.

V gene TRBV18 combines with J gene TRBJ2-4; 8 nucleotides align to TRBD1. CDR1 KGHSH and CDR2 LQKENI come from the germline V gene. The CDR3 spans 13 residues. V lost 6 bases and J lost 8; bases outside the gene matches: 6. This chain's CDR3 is CASSRTGFDIQYF. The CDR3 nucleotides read TGTGCCAGCTCCCGGACAGGGTTCGACATTCAGTACTTC.

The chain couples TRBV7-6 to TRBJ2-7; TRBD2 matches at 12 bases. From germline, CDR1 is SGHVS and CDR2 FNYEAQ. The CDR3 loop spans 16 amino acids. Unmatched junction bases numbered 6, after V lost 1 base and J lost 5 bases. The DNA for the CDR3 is TGTGCCAGCAGCTTAGGACTAGCGGGAGCAGCTGACGAGCAGTACTTC. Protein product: CASSLGLAGAADEQYF.

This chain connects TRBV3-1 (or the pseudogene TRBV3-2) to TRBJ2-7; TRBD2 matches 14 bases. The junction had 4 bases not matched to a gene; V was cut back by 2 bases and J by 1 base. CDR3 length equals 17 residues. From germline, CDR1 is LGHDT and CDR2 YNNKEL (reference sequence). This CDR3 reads CASSQRGLAGGSYEQYF. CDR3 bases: TGTGCCAGCAGCCAAAGAGGACTAGCGGGAGGTTCCTACGAGCAGTACTTC.

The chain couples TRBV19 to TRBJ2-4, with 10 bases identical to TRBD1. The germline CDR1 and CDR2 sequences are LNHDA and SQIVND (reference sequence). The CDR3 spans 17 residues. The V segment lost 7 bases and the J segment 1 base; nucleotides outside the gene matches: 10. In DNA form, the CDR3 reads TGTGCCAGTACCGTATGGGGACAGGGGAAGGCCAAAAACATTCAGTACTTC. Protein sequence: CASTVWGQGKAKNIQYF.

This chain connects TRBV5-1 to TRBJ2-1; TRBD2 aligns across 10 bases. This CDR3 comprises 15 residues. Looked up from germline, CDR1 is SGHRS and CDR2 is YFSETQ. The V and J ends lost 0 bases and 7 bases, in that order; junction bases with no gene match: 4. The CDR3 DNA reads TGCGCCAGCAGCTTGGGGCTAGCGGGAGAAAATGAGCAGTTCTTC. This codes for CASSLGLAGENEQFF.

The CDR3 coding sequence is TGTGCCTGGACTGAGCAGGGTCACGTCCTGACTTTC. This codes for CAWTEQGHVLTF. The rearrangement links TRBV30 to TRBJ2-6, with D tentatively TRBD1 (5 bases). Germline V gives CDR1 GTSNPN, CDR2 SVGIG (reference sequence). The ends were cut back, 4 bases at V and 11 bases at J, with 12 bases in the middle. CDR3 size: 12 residues.

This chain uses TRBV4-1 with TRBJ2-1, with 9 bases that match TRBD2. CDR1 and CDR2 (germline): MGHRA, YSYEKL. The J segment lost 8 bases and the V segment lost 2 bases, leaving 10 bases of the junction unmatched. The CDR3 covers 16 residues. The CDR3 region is CASSQMTAGGSDEQFF. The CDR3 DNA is TGCGCCAGCAGCCAAATGACGGCGGGAGGGTCTGATGAGCAGTTCTTC.

The CDR3 region has the DNA TGTGCCAGGGGGGACAGGGCCTACGAGCAGTACTTC. Protein product: CARGDRAYEQYF. The chain has TRBV2 and TRBJ2-7, with 9 bases that match TRBD1. The CDR3 runs to 12 residues. The germline V gene encodes CDR1 SNHLY and CDR2 FYNNEI. J was trimmed by 2 bases and V by 9 bases; bases with no gene match: 2.

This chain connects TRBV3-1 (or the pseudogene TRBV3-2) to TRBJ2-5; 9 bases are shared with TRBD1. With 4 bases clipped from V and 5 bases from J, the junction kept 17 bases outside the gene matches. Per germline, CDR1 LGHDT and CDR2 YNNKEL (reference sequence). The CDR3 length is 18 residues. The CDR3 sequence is CASSRYGETGGLIETQYF. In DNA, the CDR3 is TGTGCCAGCAGCCGTTACGGAGAGACAGGGGGTTTGATTGAGACCCAGTACTTC.

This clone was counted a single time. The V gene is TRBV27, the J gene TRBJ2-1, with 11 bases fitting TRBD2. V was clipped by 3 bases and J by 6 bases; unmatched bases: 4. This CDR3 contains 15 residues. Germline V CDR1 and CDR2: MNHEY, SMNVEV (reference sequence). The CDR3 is CASSFVAGGSNEQFF. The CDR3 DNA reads TGTGCCAGCAGTTTTGTAGCGGGAGGGAGCAATGAGCAGTTCTTC.

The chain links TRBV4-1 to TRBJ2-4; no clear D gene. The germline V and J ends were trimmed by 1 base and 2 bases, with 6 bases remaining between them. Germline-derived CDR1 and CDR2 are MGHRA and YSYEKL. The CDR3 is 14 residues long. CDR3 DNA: TGCGCCAGCAGCCAAGTAATTCCCAAAAACATTCAGTACTTC. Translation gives CASSQVIPKNIQYF.

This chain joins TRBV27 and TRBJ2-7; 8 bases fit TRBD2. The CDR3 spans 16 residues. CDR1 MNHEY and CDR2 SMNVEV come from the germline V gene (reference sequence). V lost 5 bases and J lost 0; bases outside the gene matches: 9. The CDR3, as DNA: TGTGCCAGCAGTGCCCGACTAGCGCTGATCTCCTACGAGCAGTACTTC. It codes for CASSARLALISYEQYF.

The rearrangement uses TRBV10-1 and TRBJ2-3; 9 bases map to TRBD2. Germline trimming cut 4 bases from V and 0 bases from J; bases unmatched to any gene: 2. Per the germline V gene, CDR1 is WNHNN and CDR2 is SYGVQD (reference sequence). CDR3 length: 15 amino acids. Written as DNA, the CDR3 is TGCGCCAGCAGTGCTAGCGGGGAAAGCACAGATACGCAGTATTTT. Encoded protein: CASSASGESTDTQYF.

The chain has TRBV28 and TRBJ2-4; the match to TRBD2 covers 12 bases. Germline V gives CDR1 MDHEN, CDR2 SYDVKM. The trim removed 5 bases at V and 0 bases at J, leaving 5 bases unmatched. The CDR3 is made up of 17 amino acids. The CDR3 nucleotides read TGTGCCAGCAGTCCGGGACTAGCGGGCTTAGCCAAAAACATTCAGTACTTC. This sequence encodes CASSPGLAGLAKNIQYF.